The 30 T cell receptor beta chains presented below share a single source sample, sequenced in a study of blood T cell repertoires in COVID-19. Assay: immunoSEQ multiplex PCR; the TCRdb copy retains only in-frame clones and omits some. The sample contains around 42,000 clones, about 79% of which appear only once. The sequencing input was peripheral blood. These receptors were taken from a woman aged 60-75 years with acute or convalescent COVID-19.

The CDR3 DNA follows: TGTGCCAGCACCATTGTTCATGGGAGCTCCTATAATTCACCCCTCCACTTT. This sequence encodes CASTIVHGSSYNSPLHF. The rearrangement links TRBV28 to TRBJ1-6; D is unclear. Trimming cost V 7 bases and J 0 bases, with 16 bases left between them. The CDR3 extends over 17 amino acids. Germline V gene sequence: CDR1 MDHEN, CDR2 SYDVKM.

The V and J genes are TRBV5-1 and TRBJ2-7; D call uncertain. Germline V CDR1 and CDR2: SGHRS, YFSETQ. The CDR3 consists of 11 residues. Between the trimmed V and J ends, which lost 4 bases and 2 bases, there was a span of 4 bases. The chain's CDR3 is CASSDTYEQYF. Here the CDR3 DNA reads TGCGCCAGCAGCGACACCTACGAGCAGTACTTC.

The chain links TRBV7-8 to TRBJ2-1; D possibly corresponds to TRBD2 (7 bases). CDR1 is SGHVS and CDR2 is FQNEAQ in the germline V gene. Trimming shortened V by 2 bases and J by 8 bases, and 25 bases separated the two germline ends. The CDR3 consists of 18 residues. For the CDR3, the DNA is TGTGCCAGCAGCTTAAATGGTCCAAGACAGGTTGGGAGGGATGAGCAGTTCTTC. Translating it yields CASSLNGPRQVGRDEQFF.

The chain has TRBV6-1 and TRBJ1-3; no definite D call. The CDR3 is 18 residues long. With 4 bases removed from V and 0 bases from J, the gap between germline ends came to 19 bases. The germline gives CDR1 MNHNS, CDR2 SASEGT. The CDR3 coding sequence is TGTGCCAGCAGTGTCAGACCCACGCCCGGAGGCTCTGGAAACACCATATATTTT. Translation gives CASSVRPTPGGSGNTIYF.

The genes are TRBV5-1 and TRBJ2-1, with D possibly being TRBD2 (5 bases). The CDR3 is 16 residues long. Germline V gene lookup returns CDR1 SGHRS and CDR2 YFSETQ. V was cut by 0 bases and J by 0 bases, with 10 bases left in between. The CDR3 nucleotides read TGCGCCAGCAGCTTGGTAGGGCGGGTCTCCTACAATGAGCAGTTCTTC. Protein: CASSLVGRVSYNEQFF.

The rearrangement joins TRBV7-8 to TRBJ1-5, with D perhaps matching TRBD1 (5 bases). In germline, CDR1 is SGHVS, CDR2 FQNEAQ. Trimming left V 1 base short and J 4 bases short, with 14 bases between. There are 16 residues in the CDR3. CDR3 residues: CASSLVGQGRNQPQHF. Here the CDR3 DNA reads TGTGCCAGCAGCTTAGTCGGCCAGGGTCGTAATCAGCCCCAGCATTTT.

This chain links TRBV3-1 (or the pseudogene TRBV3-2) with TRBJ1-4, with 9 bases that match TRBD1. The CDR3 extends over 16 amino acids. Germline V gene sequence: CDR1 LGHDT, CDR2 YNNKEL (reference sequence). J was trimmed by 8 bases and V by 5 bases; bases with no gene match: 12. CDR3 nucleotides: TGTGCCAGCAGCTCGAATGTGGGACAGGGTAGGGAAAAACTGTTTTTT. This codes for CASSSNVGQGREKLFF.

The V gene is TRBV6-1, the J gene TRBJ2-7; 12 bases align to TRBD2. Germline CDR1 is MNHNS and CDR2 is SASEGT. The CDR3 loop spans 18 amino acids. The V segment lost 4 bases and the J segment 0 bases; nucleotides outside the gene matches: 10. CDR3 DNA: TGTGCCAGCAGTGCGTTGCTAGCGGGAGGGCTGGCCTCCTACGAGCAGTACTTC. This codes for CASSALLAGGLASYEQYF.

The chain recombines TRBV7-2 with TRBJ1-2; D call uncertain. The CDR3 is made up of 14 amino acids. CDR1 is SGHTA and CDR2 is FQGNSA in the germline V gene. V lost 2 bases and J lost 5, with 12 bases in between. This CDR3 reads CASSLIDIRYGYTF. The DNA of the CDR3 is TGTGCCAGCAGCTTAATTGACATAAGGTATGGCTACACCTTC. The full variable domain, completed using reference TRBV7-2 and TRBJ1-2, is GAGVSQSPSNKVTEKGKDVELRCDPISGHTALYWYRQSLGQGLEFLIYFQGNSAPDKSGLPSDRFSAERTGGSVSTLTIQRTQQEDSAVYLCASSLIDIRYGYTFGSGTRLTVV.

J is TRBJ1-4 and V is TRBV9; the D is unclear. The germline gives CDR1 SGDLS, CDR2 YYNGEE. The CDR3 loop spans 15 amino acids. Trimming took 4 bases from V and 6 from J, leaving 16 bases between them. CDR3 amino acids: CASSTGITSYEKLFF. The CDR3, as DNA: TGTGCCAGCAGCACCGGGATAACGTCTTATGAAAAACTGTTTTTT.

This clone was picked up a small number of times. The J gene is TRBJ2-7, the V gene TRBV27; 10 bases align to TRBD2. CDR1 is MNHEY, CDR2 SMNVEV, per germline (reference sequence). The CDR3 totals 14 residues. The junction had 2 bases not matched to a gene; V was cut back by 1 base and J by 5 bases. This CDR3 is CASSLFLAGDEQYF. DNA for the CDR3: TGTGCCAGCAGTTTATTTCTAGCGGGAGACGAGCAGTACTTC.

V gene TRBV29-1 combines with J gene TRBJ2-3; 10 nucleotides match TRBD2. V gave up 4 bases and J gave up 5 bases; unmatched junction bases: 9. Looked up from germline, CDR1 is SQVTM and CDR2 is ANQGSEA. This CDR3 has 15 amino acids. CDR3 sequence: CSVGASGGSRDTQYF. As DNA, the CDR3 is TGCAGCGTTGGGGCTAGCGGGGGCTCCCGAGATACGCAGTATTTT.

The genes are TRBV4-2 and TRBJ2-2, with unresolved D. V dropped 3 bases and J dropped 4 bases, with 15 bases sitting between them. Per the germline V gene, CDR1 is LGHNA and CDR2 is YNFKEQ. This CDR3 has 16 amino acids. The CDR3 DNA follows: TGTGCCAGCAGCCAGGTCCGCGGAGCCGGCACCGGGGAGCTGTTTTTT. Protein product: CASSQVRGAGTGELFF.

Only one count was recorded for this clone. The chain employs TRBV21-1 and TRBJ2-3; the table's D call of TRBD2 was not tested on the DNA. TRBV21-1 is a documented pseudogene. CDR3 length: 16 amino acids. CDR3 coding DNA: TGTGCCAGCAGGACGACTAGCGGGAGGTGGGCAGATACGCAGTATTTT. This gives the protein CASRTTSGRWADTQYF.

The gene calls are TRBV6-5 and TRBJ1-1; D unclear. V lost 8 bases, J lost 5 bases, and 12 bases lay in between. The CDR3 extends over 12 amino acids. Germline values: CDR1 MNHEY, CDR2 SVGAGI. The CDR3 DNA sequence: TGTGCCAGCCTCACGAGGAGTACTGAAGCTTTCTTT. Translating it yields CASLTRSTEAFF.

The V gene is TRBV6-5, the J gene TRBJ1-6; D perhaps matches TRBD1 (6 bases). Germline lookup yields CDR1 MNHEY and CDR2 SVGAGI. This CDR3 spans 14 amino acids. Deletions cut 5 bases from V and 7 bases from J, with 12 bases between. This CDR3 reads CASSPGGGNSPLHF. The DNA of the CDR3 is TGTGCCAGCAGTCCCGGGGGGGGCAATTCACCCCTCCACTTT.

This rearrangement joins TRBV28 to TRBJ1-1, with a possible D match to TRBD1 (6 bases). CDR1 and CDR2 from the germline V gene are MDHEN and SYDVKM. The length of the CDR3 is 14 residues. V was pared by 5 bases and J by 3 bases, with 13 bases between. CDR3 bases: TGTGCCAGCAGTAGCACAGGGACGGACACTGAAGCTTTCTTT. Residues: CASSSTGTDTEAFF. Variable domain in full (rest from reference TRBV28 and TRBJ1-1): DVKVTQSSRYLVKRTGEKVFLECVQDMDHENMFWYRQDPGLGLRLIYFSYDVKMKEKGDIPEGYSVSREKKERFSLILESASTNQTSMYLCASSSTGTDTEAFFGQGTRLTVV.

The V call is TRBV7-8, the J call TRBJ1-1; the match to TRBD1 covers 7 bases. With 1 base clipped from V and 1 base from J, the junction kept 3 bases outside the gene matches. This CDR3 comprises 15 residues. Germline CDR1 reads SGHVS; CDR2 reads FQNEAQ. The CDR3 loop is CASSLGRDRNTEAFF. In DNA, the CDR3 is TGTGCCAGCAGCTTAGGCCGGGACAGGAACACTGAAGCTTTCTTT.

The V call is TRBV28, the J call TRBJ1-2, with D hard to call. The V end lost 2 bases, the J end lost 8 bases, and 15 bases lay between the germline ends. The CDR3 runs 14 residues. CDR1 is MDHEN, CDR2 SYDVKM, per germline. The CDR3 sequence: CASSLPPALTGYTF. CDR3 bases: TGTGCCAGCAGTTTACCCCCTGCGCTAACCGGCTACACCTTC.

This rearrangement joins TRBV11-3 to TRBJ2-1; perhaps TRBD1 as D (5 bases). Germline CDR1 SGHNT, CDR2 YENEEA. The CDR3 sequence is 13 residues long. Trimming removed 2 bases from V and 5 bases from J, with 7 bases in between. As DNA, the CDR3 is TGTGCCAGCAGCTTATCAGGGAACAATGAGCAGTTCTTC. Its translation is CASSLSGNNEQFF.

This sequence joins TRBV7-9 and TRBJ2-1; the D is unclear. The CDR3 consists of 15 residues. The germline V gene encodes CDR1 SEHNR and CDR2 FQNEAQ (reference sequence). The V end lost 1 base, the J end lost 3 bases, and 10 bases lay between the germline ends. The CDR3: CASSLGQVFYNEQFF. The CDR3 coding sequence is TGTGCCAGCAGCTTAGGGCAGGTTTTCTACAATGAGCAGTTCTTC.

The rearrangement links TRBV20-1 to TRBJ1-5; no definite D call. Trimming stripped 3 bases from V and 0 bases from J, with 18 bases between. The CDR3 extends over 17 amino acids. CDR1 DFQATT and CDR2 SNEGSKA come from the germline V gene (reference sequence). This CDR3 reads CSASLAEWSNSNQPQHF. The CDR3 DNA reads as TGCAGTGCTAGTTTGGCGGAGTGGAGTAATAGCAATCAGCCCCAGCATTTT.

The J gene is TRBJ1-4, the V gene TRBV11-2; possible D gene TRBD1, 5 bases. In germline, CDR1 is SGHAT, CDR2 FQNNGV. V was pared by 5 bases and J by 8 bases, with 18 bases between. CDR3 length: 15 residues. The CDR3 DNA sequence: TGTGCCAGCAGCGCCAGGTCCGGGGGGGAGGAAAAACTGTTTTTT. Translating it yields CASSARSGGEEKLFF.

The chain has TRBV3-1 (or the pseudogene TRBV3-2) and TRBJ2-2, with D unclear. Germline lookup yields CDR1 LGHDT and CDR2 YNNKEL (reference sequence). The CDR3 loop spans 15 amino acids. V was trimmed by 0 bases and J by 3 bases, leaving 8 bases between them. This chain's CDR3 is CASSQDLYYTGELFF. CDR3 in DNA: TGTGCCAGCAGCCAAGATTTATATTACACCGGGGAGCTGTTTTTT.

This clone was seen only once. CDR3: CASSKAVAGANEKLFF. CDR3 sequence (DNA): TGTGCCAGCAGCAAAGCCGTTGCGGGAGCTAATGAAAAACTGTTTTTT. This sequence joins TRBV7-9 and TRBJ1-4; D gene uncertain. The length of the CDR3 is 16 residues. Trimming took off 5 bases at V and 3 bases at J, with 16 bases between the two ends. CDR1 SEHNR and CDR2 FQNEAQ come from the germline V gene (reference sequence).

This sequence joins TRBV25-1 and TRBJ1-6; 10 nucleotides line up with TRBD1. This CDR3 spans 15 amino acids. Germline lookup yields CDR1 MGHDK and CDR2 SYGVNS. V lost 4 bases to trimming and J lost 5 bases; unmatched junction nucleotides: 2. The CDR3 nucleotides read TGTGCCAGCAGTGGGGACAGGGGAAATAATTCACCCCTCCACTTT. Translation gives CASSGDRGNNSPLHF.

The chain recombines TRBV19 with TRBJ1-5; 9 bases agree with TRBD1. Losses at the gene ends were 3 bases for V and 7 bases for J; bases not matched to a gene: 10. Germline-derived CDR1 and CDR2 are LNHDA and SQIVND (reference sequence). This CDR3 has 16 residues. This chain's CDR3 is CASSILTGGLGQPQHF. The CDR3 nucleotides are TGTGCCAGTAGTATTTTGACAGGGGGACTAGGACAGCCCCAGCATTTT.

The chain uses TRBV30 and TRBJ1-2; tentative D call: TRBD1 (6 bases). This CDR3 contains 16 residues. The V end was cut by 3 bases, the J end by 5 bases, with 22 bases between. In germline, CDR1 is GTSNPN, CDR2 SVGIG (reference sequence). CDR3 nucleotides: TGTGCCTGGAGGTCCCCTCTGGTCCATACAGGGTATGGCTACACCTTC. Translated, it gives CAWRSPLVHTGYGYTF.

The chain joins TRBV19 to TRBJ1-5; the match to TRBD1 covers 10 bases. V dropped 1 base and J dropped 0; count of bases not matched to a gene: 3. Per the germline V gene, CDR1 is LNHDA and CDR2 is SQIVND (reference sequence). This CDR3 contains 17 residues. CDR3 loop: CASSIGDRGYSNQPQHF. For the CDR3, the DNA is TGTGCCAGTAGTATAGGGGACAGGGGATATAGCAATCAGCCCCAGCATTTT.

This clone has a single count. The chain is built from TRBV15 and TRBJ2-1, with 7 bases identical to TRBD1. CDR3 length: 14 residues. CDR1 is LNHNV and CDR2 is YYDKDF in the germline V gene (reference sequence). V was clipped by 0 bases and J by 4 bases; unmatched bases: 0. The CDR3 coding sequence is TGTGCCACCAGCAGAGAACAGGGGTACAATGAGCAGTTCTTC. Translation: CATSREQGYNEQFF.